Listed here are 3 T cell receptor beta chains from one sample, sequenced in a study of human T cells and chemical hapten exposure. Noted time point: patch test 1, 2 weeks after DPC sensitization. The treatment: therapeutic diphenylcyclopropenone sensitization with weekly scalp DPC. TCRdb redid the calling of the RACE reads with MiXCR, one entry per CDR3 protein. Altogether roughly 180,000 distinct CDR3 sequences are present, 20% to 25% being singletons, with the ten largest covering less than 7%. The sample was whole blood, taken in connection with sensitization to the hapten diphenylcyclopropenone (DPC). These TCRs come from a woman between 45 and 65 years old with alopecia areata. Some clones in this sample may be carry-over from other donors' samples.

CDR3 DNA sequence: TGTGCCTGGAGTGTGGAAGACTACGAGCAGTACTTC. This gives the protein CAWSVEDYEQYF. The J gene is TRBJ2-7, the V gene TRBV30; D gene ambiguous. Germline V lookup: CDR1 GTSNPN, CDR2 SVGIG (reference sequence). V gave up 0 bases and J gave up 3 bases, with 6 bases separating them. This CDR3 spans 12 amino acids.

This clonotype was counted only a few times. The rearrangement uses TRBV3-1 and TRBJ1-2; no firm D call. Trimming pared 2 bases from V and 2 bases from J, leaving 6 bases between. This CDR3 spans 13 amino acids. Germline V gene sequence: CDR1 LGHDT, CDR2 YNNKEL (reference sequence). This chain's CDR3 is CASSQPGNYGYTF. DNA of the CDR3: TGTGCCAGCAGCCAACCCGGAAACTATGGCTACACCTTC.

This clonotype has more than one count but fewer than ten. J is TRBJ1-1 and V is TRBV5-1; no definite D call. The CDR3 is made up of 15 amino acids. The germline V gene encodes CDR1 SGHRS and CDR2 YFSETQ. Deletions cut 5 bases from V and 0 bases from J, with 14 bases between. The CDR3 DNA reads as TGCGCCAGCAGTTTCCTTGGAGCGATGAACACTGAAGCTTTCTTT. Translating gives CASSFLGAMNTEAFF. The full variable domain, in which reference TRBV5-1 and TRBJ1-1 provide the parts outside the CDR3, is KAGVTQTPRYLIKTRGQQVTLSCSPISGHRSVSWYQQTPGQGLQFLFEYFSETQRNKGNFPGRFSGRQFSNSRSEMNVSTLELGDSALYLCASSFLGAMNTEAFFGQGTRLTVV.